These 29 T cell receptor beta chains were sequenced from one sample in a study of response to subunit inactivated influenza vaccine. Via MiXCR, TCRdb re-called the RT-PCR reads, giving one row per CDR3 protein. This table has about half a million distinct CDR3 sequences, about a tenth appearing once. The sequenced sample was PBMCs from blood, obtained 40 to 50 days after vaccination. The receptor source for this set is a man aged 45-60 years who received an inactivated influenza vaccine.

V gene TRBV7-8 combines with J gene TRBJ2-5; D possibly corresponds to TRBD2 (5 bases). Trimming removed 0 bases from V and 11 bases from J, with 10 bases in between. This CDR3 has 12 residues. The germline CDR1 and CDR2 sequences are SGHVS and FQNEAQ. Written as DNA, the CDR3 is TGTGCCAGCAGCTTAGCGGGGTCGGGACAGTACTTC. This codes for CASSLAGSGQYF.

This clonotype was detected only a few times. The gene calls are TRBV15 and TRBJ2-7, with 11 bases matching TRBD1. This CDR3 is 16 amino acids long. The trim removed 2 bases at V and 5 bases at J, leaving 8 bases unmatched. Germline-derived CDR1 and CDR2 are LNHNV and YYDKDF (reference sequence). CDR3 nucleotide sequence: TGTGCCACCAGCAGACAAAAAGGACAGGGGGCAAACGAGCAGTACTTC. Its translation: CATSRQKGQGANEQYF.

This clonotype was recorded many times. The rearrangement links TRBV12-3 or TRBV12-4 to TRBJ2-5; D is undetermined. The CDR3 is 13 amino acids. Trimming left V 6 bases short and J 2 bases short, with 10 bases between. The CDR3 DNA is TGTGCCAGCAGCTTAACAGAACAAGAGACCCAGTACTTC. This codes for CASSLTEQETQYF.

The chain links TRBV4-2 to TRBJ1-1; maybe TRBD1 (5 bases). Deletions cut 0 bases from V and 7 bases from J, with 21 bases between. The germline CDR1 and CDR2 sequences are LGHNA and YNFKEQ. The CDR3 has 17 residues. CDR3 region: CASSQENVGALGLEAFF. CDR3 sequence (DNA): TGTGCCAGCAGCCAAGAGAATGTCGGGGCGCTGGGTCTTGAAGCTTTCTTT.

V gene TRBV7-2 combines with J gene TRBJ2-7; 7 bases map to TRBD2. The CDR3 length is 15 residues. V was clipped by 5 bases and J by 4 bases; unmatched bases: 11. Germline CDR1 is SGHTA and CDR2 is FQGNSA. This CDR3 reads CASSNGPAGRYEQYF. The CDR3 DNA reads as TGTGCCAGCAGCAACGGGCCAGCGGGAAGGTACGAGCAGTACTTC.

The chain joins TRBV6-1 to TRBJ2-7; no clear D. This CDR3 is 14 amino acids long. CDR1 is MNHNS, CDR2 SASEGT, per germline. Trimming stripped 7 bases from V and 0 bases from J, with 13 bases between. The DNA of the CDR3 is TGTGCCAGCAAGGTCGTAGAAAGCTCCTACGAGCAGTACTTC. Translation gives CASKVVESSYEQYF.

This clonotype was detected only a few times. This sequence joins TRBV4-3 and TRBJ2-7; D not resolved. CDR1 LGHNA and CDR2 YSLEER come from the germline V gene. CDR3 size: 16 residues. Trimming took off 1 base at V and 2 bases at J, with 15 bases between the two ends. CDR3 amino acids: CASSQVQHSLAYEQYF. The CDR3 DNA reads TGCGCCAGCAGCCAAGTACAGCACAGTCTCGCCTACGAGCAGTACTTC.

The CDR3 region has the DNA TGTGCCAGCAGCTCACATGAGGGGACTGAAGCTTTCTTT. Its protein is CASSSHEGTEAFF. The gene calls are TRBV11-2 and TRBJ1-1; D is possibly TRBD1 (5 bases). The CDR3 is 13 amino acids. Germline lookup yields CDR1 SGHAT and CDR2 FQNNGV. The V end lost 4 bases, the J end lost 5 bases, and 11 bases lay between the germline ends. The entire variable domain, with the rest obtained from reference TRBV11-2 and TRBJ1-1, is as follows: EAGVAQSPRYKIIEKRQSVAFWCNPISGHATLYWYQQILGQGPKLLIQFQNNGVVDDSQLPKDRFSAERLKGVDSTLKIQPAKLEDSAVYLCASSSHEGTEAFFGQGTRLTVV.

This clonotype has just a few counts. The V and J genes are TRBV28 and TRBJ2-5, with 9 bases fitting TRBD2. CDR3 length equals 14 residues. Germline values: CDR1 MDHEN, CDR2 SYDVKM. The V segment lost 6 bases and the J segment 2 bases; nucleotides outside the gene matches: 4. The chain's CDR3 is CASRAAGGQETQYF. The CDR3 DNA sequence: TGTGCCAGCAGGGCAGCGGGGGGACAAGAGACCCAGTACTTC. Full variable domain (rest looked up from reference TRBV28 and TRBJ2-5): DVKVTQSSRYLVKRTGEKVFLECVQDMDHENMFWYRQDPGLGLRLIYFSYDVKMKEKGDIPEGYSVSREKKERFSLILESASTNQTSMYLCASRAAGGQETQYFGPGTRLLVL.

This clonotype was detected many times. This chain links TRBV15 with TRBJ2-1, with 9 nucleotides matching TRBD2. The V and J ends lost 1 base and 7 bases, in that order; junction bases with no gene match: 8. Per the germline V gene, CDR1 is LNHNV and CDR2 is YYDKDF (reference sequence). The CDR3 runs 16 residues. The CDR3 DNA follows: TGTGCCACCAGCAGAGTCGCGGGAGGGCCCTTGAATGAGCAGTTCTTC. It codes for CATSRVAGGPLNEQFF.

This clonotype has ten or more counts. The chain links TRBV4-3 to TRBJ2-1; TRBD1 aligns across 10 bases. Germline CDR1 is LGHNA and CDR2 is YSLEER. CDR3 length equals 14 residues. V lost 5 bases and J lost 3; bases outside the gene matches: 1. The CDR3 sequence is CASSDRGLYNEQFF. Here the CDR3 DNA reads TGCGCCAGCAGCGACAGGGGGCTCTACAATGAGCAGTTCTTC.

The chain combines TRBV28 with TRBJ2-1; maybe TRBD1 (5 bases). CDR3 length equals 17 residues. Germline-derived CDR1 and CDR2 are MDHEN and SYDVKM. Between the trimmed V and J ends, which lost 3 bases and 0 bases, there was a span of 15 bases. The CDR3: CASSFTPGLSSYNEQFF. Here the CDR3 DNA reads TGTGCCAGCAGTTTCACCCCAGGGTTAAGCTCCTACAATGAGCAGTTCTTC.

The CDR3 DNA reads as TGTGCCAGCAGTCCAGTGACTAGCGGGAGGGCGAACGATGAGCAGTTCTTC. Its translation: CASSPVTSGRANDEQFF. This rearrangement joins TRBV12-3 or TRBV12-4 to TRBJ2-1, with TRBD2 identical over 14 bases. V gave up 5 bases and J gave up 8 bases; unmatched junction bases: 11. This CDR3 contains 17 residues.

The sample holds a few counts of this clonotype. This chain joins TRBV12-3 or TRBV12-4 and TRBJ2-1; 9 positions match TRBD2. The V and J ends lost 2 bases and 6 bases, in that order; junction bases with no gene match: 5. This CDR3 has 15 residues. CDR3 region: CASSLRSGGTNEQFF. The DNA for the CDR3 is TGTGCCAGCAGTTTACGTAGCGGGGGAACCAATGAGCAGTTCTTC.

A few counts support this clonotype. The chain combines TRBV6-1 with TRBJ1-6, with 7 bases matching TRBD1. V was clipped by 6 bases and J by 9 bases; unmatched bases: 8. CDR3 length equals 14 residues. CDR1 MNHNS and CDR2 SASEGT come from the germline V gene. CDR3 sequence: CASRRQGLGSPLHF. CDR3 bases: TGTGCCAGCAGACGACAGGGTCTTGGTTCACCCCTCCACTTT.

This clonotype was picked up many times. This chain connects TRBV29-1 to TRBJ2-1; 9 bases align to TRBD1. CDR3 length: 13 amino acids. V lost 3 bases to trimming and J lost 11 bases; unmatched junction nucleotides: 8. Germline assignment: CDR1 SQVTM and CDR2 ANQGSEA. The chain's CDR3 is CSVDKDRGIKQFF. In DNA, the CDR3 is TGCAGCGTTGATAAGGACAGGGGTATCAAGCAGTTCTTC.

The chain couples TRBV12-3 or TRBV12-4 to TRBJ2-7; TRBD2 aligns across 10 bases. V gave up 7 bases and J gave up 3 bases; unmatched junction bases: 6. This CDR3 is 14 amino acids long. CDR3 protein: CASTGLAEGYEQYF. The DNA of the CDR3 is TGTGCCAGCACCGGACTAGCGGAGGGCTACGAGCAGTACTTC.

This chain joins TRBV7-9 and TRBJ2-3; D is uncertain. Germline CDR1 and CDR2: SEHNR and FQNEAQ (reference sequence). CDR3 size: 16 residues. Deletions cut 2 bases from V and 0 bases from J, with 12 bases between. CDR3 amino acids: CASSLTWGASTDTQYF. The DNA of the CDR3 is TGTGCCAGCAGCTTAACTTGGGGTGCCAGCACAGATACGCAGTATTTT.

The chain is built from TRBV6-1 and TRBJ2-7; tentative D call: TRBD1 (7 bases). V lost 5 bases to trimming and J lost 4 bases, with 15 bases between them. There are 14 residues in the CDR3. CDR1 and CDR2 from the germline V gene are MNHNS and SASEGT. Here the CDR3 reads CASSPFAGQYEQYF. CDR3 in DNA: TGTGCCAGCAGTCCCTTCGCGGGACAGTACGAGCAGTACTTC.

This clonotype was counted at least ten times. The rearrangement joins TRBV6-5 to TRBJ2-1; D might be TRBD1 (6 bases). There are 14 residues in the CDR3. Trimming took 4 bases from V and 4 from J, leaving 11 bases between them. Germline V CDR1 and CDR2: MNHEY, SVGAGI. In DNA form, the CDR3 reads TGTGCCAGCAGTTTAACCAGGGGATACAATGAGCAGTTCTTC. This gives the protein CASSLTRGYNEQFF.

This clonotype occurred many times. V usage is TRBV4-3 and J usage is TRBJ2-1; weak D call: TRBD2 (5 bases). Germline V lookup: CDR1 LGHNA, CDR2 YSLEER. The CDR3 runs to 19 residues. V was pared by 1 base and J by 6 bases, with 25 bases between. CDR3 residues: CASSQGSVEAALRTNEQFF. The CDR3 bases are TGCGCCAGCAGCCAAGGGTCCGTCGAAGCGGCTCTAAGGACCAATGAGCAGTTCTTC.

The chain uses TRBV5-6 and TRBJ2-3, with D possibly called TRBD1 or TRBD2 (5 bases each). CDR3 length: 11 amino acids. Trimming removed 3 bases at V and 12 bases at J, with 11 bases between. Germline V gene lookup returns CDR1 SGHDT and CDR2 YYEEEE. CDR3 sequence reads: CASSWDRIQYF. The DNA of the CDR3 is TGTGCCAGCAGCTGGGACCGAATCCAGTATTTT.

This clonotype was seen a few times. The chain recombines TRBV4-3 with TRBJ1-1, with D possibly being TRBD1 (5 bases). CDR1 and CDR2 from the germline V gene are LGHNA and YSLEER. V lost 1 base, J lost 4 bases, and 10 bases lay in between. This CDR3 has 14 amino acids. DNA of the CDR3: TGCGCCAGCAGCCAAGTTTATGGGGGCACTGAAGCTTTCTTT. Amino acid sequence: CASSQVYGGTEAFF.

Concerning this clonotype itself: Sequence at one end of the junction differs from germline and may be a read error. This chain uses TRBV7-2 with TRBJ1-5; TRBD1 matches 7 bases. Germline loops: CDR1 SGHTA, CDR2 FQGNSA. The CDR3 spans 15 residues. Written as DNA, the CDR3 is TGTGCCAGCAGCTCGGGACAGACTCTCAATCAGCCCGAGCATTTT. Translating gives CASSSGQTLNQPEHF.

The chain uses TRBV20-1 and TRBJ1-1, with 8 bases aligning to TRBD1. Germline CDR1 DFQATT, CDR2 SNEGSKA (reference sequence). The V and J ends lost 8 bases and 1 base, in that order; junction bases with no gene match: 9. The CDR3 runs to 14 residues. The CDR3 nucleotides read TGCAGTTCAAGTCGCGGGACAGGGAACACTGAAGCTTTCTTT. Encoded protein: CSSSRGTGNTEAFF.

This clonotype has a handful of counts. This chain uses TRBV20-1 with TRBJ2-3, with 7 positions matching TRBD1. Germline loops: CDR1 DFQATT, CDR2 SNEGSKA (reference sequence). The junction had 13 bases not matched to a gene; V was cut back by 5 bases and J by 8 bases. This CDR3 is built from 14 residues. CDR3 in DNA: TGCAGTGCTCCAAGCAGGGGGAGAAGGGTTACGCAGTATTTT. This encodes CSAPSRGRRVTQYF.

In this sample, this clonotype turned up a few times. The V and J genes are TRBV20-1 and TRBJ1-5, with TRBD1 identical over 11 bases. The CDR3 contains 12 residues. Germline CDR1 and CDR2: DFQATT and SNEGSKA (reference sequence). With V trimmed by 6 bases and J by 7 bases, 2 bases remained unmatched. This chain's CDR3 is CSARTGGQPQHF. CDR3 nucleotides: TGCAGTGCAAGGACAGGGGGCCAGCCCCAGCATTTT.

This clonotype came up a few times. The rearrangement joins TRBV7-6 to TRBJ2-3; 10 nucleotides match TRBD2. The CDR3 has 16 residues. The germline CDR1 and CDR2 sequences are SGHVS and FNYEAQ. V trimming: 4 bases; J trimming: 0 bases; junction bases outside the gene matches: 4. The CDR3 DNA is TGTGCCAGCAGCTCTCAGCGGGAGGGAAGCACAGATACGCAGTATTTT. The encoded protein is CASSSQREGSTDTQYF.

The CDR3 sequence is CASSLGGAGGQGNEQFF. Here the CDR3 DNA reads TGTGCCAGCAGCTTGGGGGGAGCGGGAGGGCAAGGCAATGAGCAGTTCTTC. The chain recombines TRBV7-2 with TRBJ2-1; 10 positions match TRBD2. This CDR3 is 17 amino acids long. The V gene's germline CDR1 is SGHTA and CDR2 FQGNSA. Trimming took 3 bases from V and 6 from J; bases not matched to a gene: 11.